This TCR beta chain was captured in a study of T cell changes during pregnancy in multiple sclerosis (dated by TCRdb to between 2018 and 2021). About the full investigation: The study looked at changes in the T cell repertoire across pregnancy in women with multiple sclerosis.

This clone was found once. The target of this receptor is not known. Base qualities are not at hand, and no much larger clone is one base apart. Libraries were made using the immunoSEQ multiplex PCR assay. The table was pulled from immuneACCESS by TCRdb, which kept in-frame rearrangements only. Such tables lose some clones; where checked, under half of the loss comes from unresolved V genes, and the rest has no known cause. Within this sample are some 70,000 clones, with roughly 90% of them counted one time only. The top ten clones comprise under 0.35% of the sample. CDR1 and CDR2 (SGHVS, FQNEAQ) derive from the germline V gene. The CDR3, cysteine through phenylalanine, is 15 amino acids long. The read is trimmed to its CDR3 DNA, 45 bases read in frame from base 1. V and J are trimmed by 4 bases and 4 bases, and the gene matches miss 6 bases of the junction.

The clonotype was recovered from a female donor in good health, enrolled as a control in a pregnancy study. This chain joins TRBV7-8 to TRBJ1-2; TRBD1 fits 10 bases in the junction. Sequencing was performed on CD4+ T cells from peripheral blood mononuclear cells, taken in the third trimester of pregnancy. The nucleotide sequence reads as follows: TGTGCCAGCAGCTCCGGGACAGGGGTTTTCTATGGCTACACCTTC. Its translation is CASSSGTGVFYGYTF.